Listed below are T cell receptor beta chains from one sample, sequenced in a study of neurological immune-mediated disorders. Each CDR3 protein is one row after TCRdb ran MiXCR on the 5' RACE reads. The table includes approximately 47,000 distinct CDR3 sequences, approximately 13% detected once. The sample comprised PBMCs. These receptors were obtained from a man aged 25 to 45 in good health. Both conserved end residues are part of each CDR3. A D gene is named only where the DNA matches it firmly. The size entry is marked missing in some rows and otherwise reads once, few, many or a size class.

clone_size,d_call,j_call,v_call,cdr3_aa,cdr3_nt
many,.,TRBJ2-2,TRBV29-1,CSVPNRASNTGELFF,TGCAGCGTGCCTAACAGGGCCTCGAACACCGGGGAGCTGTTTTTT
.,.,TRBJ1-2,TRBV12-3/TRBV12-4,CASRLTANYGYTF,TGTGCCAGCAGGTTGACAGCAAACTATGGCTACACCTTC
many,.,TRBJ2-1,TRBV20-1,CSALDGDSYNEQFF,TGCAGTGCCTTGGACGGAGACTCCTACAATGAGCAGTTCTTC
many,.,TRBJ1-2,TRBV27,CASSPRDGSQVYGYTF,TGTGCCAGCAGTCCCAGAGACGGTAGCCAGGTCTATGGCTACACCTTC
many,.,TRBJ2-2,TRBV4-2,CASSHEDSGELFF,TGTGCCAGCAGCCACGAAGACAGCGGGGAGCTGTTTTTT
many,TRBD1,TRBJ2-1,TRBV29-1,CSVMKGTGGKQFF,TGCAGCGTCATGAAGGGGACAGGGGGCAAGCAGTTCTTC
many,.,TRBJ1-5,TRBV28,CASSSGSQPQHF,TGTGCCAGCTCATCGGGGTCACAGCCCCAGCATTTT
.,.,TRBJ2-7,TRBV3-1,CASSPLYDGGSEQYF,TGTGCCAGCAGCCCCCTATATGATGGAGGGAGCGAGCAGTACTTC
many,.,TRBJ2-1,TRBV7-9,CASSPPGHLSYNEQFF,TGTGCCAGCAGCCCACCGGGACACCTGTCCTACAATGAGCAGTTCTTC
many,.,TRBJ2-1,TRBV12-3/TRBV12-4,CASSLLAGQYNEQFF,TGTGCCAGCAGTTTACTGGCGGGACAATACAATGAGCAGTTCTTC
.,TRBD1,TRBJ2-5,TRBV28,CASSHPGTVAETQYF,TGTGCCAGCAGCCACCCCGGGACAGTGGCTGAGACCCAGTACTTC
many,.,TRBJ1-2,TRBV5-1,CASSLLSIDGYTF,TGCGCCAGCAGCTTGTTGTCTATCGATGGCTACACCTTC
many,TRBD2,TRBJ2-2,TRBV7-3,CASSSGLATGELFF,TGTGCCAGCAGCTCGGGACTAGCTACCGGGGAGCTGTTTTTT
many,.,TRBJ2-7,TRBV7-9,CASSLASGGEQYF,TGTGCCAGCAGCTTAGCGAGTGGGGGCGAGCAGTACTTC
many,.,TRBJ1-5,TRBV7-2,CASSSSGSQPQHF,TGTGCCAGCAGCTCCTCAGGGTCTCAGCCCCAGCATTTT
many,.,TRBJ1-2,TRBV7-8,CASSLVTRGGYTF,TGTGCCAGCAGCTTAGTGACACGGGGTGGCTACACCTTC
many,.,TRBJ1-5,TRBV20-1,CSAMETGYSNQPQHF,TGCAGTGCCATGGAGACAGGTTATAGCAATCAGCCCCAGCATTTT
many,.,TRBJ1-1,TRBV20-1,CSAPASGHGNTEAFF,TGCAGTGCTCCTGCCTCGGGGCATGGGAACACTGAAGCTTTCTTT
many,TRBD1,TRBJ1-5,TRBV12-3/TRBV12-4,CASKRTGEVQPQHF,TGTGCCAGCAAAAGGACAGGGGAGGTTCAGCCCCAGCATTTT
many,.,TRBJ2-7,TRBV5-1,CASSLTGSSYEQYF,TGCGCCAGCAGCTTGACAGGGAGCTCCTACGAGCAGTACTTC
many,.,TRBJ1-5,TRBV14,CASSLYTGGPQHF,TGTGCCAGCAGCCTCTACACCGGGGGGCCCCAGCATTTT
many,.,TRBJ1-1,TRBV20-1,CSVQTGFGQEAFF,TGCAGCGTCCAGACGGGGTTCGGACAAGAAGCTTTCTTT
many,.,TRBJ1-1,TRBV4-1,CASSQAWGYDNTEAFF,TGCGCCAGCAGCCAAGCTTGGGGGTACGATAACACTGAAGCTTTCTTT
many,.,TRBJ1-5,TRBV7-9,CASSPGAGQPQHF,TGTGCCAGCAGCCCAGGGGCAGGGCAGCCCCAGCATTTT
many,.,TRBJ1-1,TRBV4-1,CASRESNRVVGTEAFF,TGCGCCAGCAGGGAATCGAACAGGGTGGTGGGCACTGAAGCTTTCTTT
many,TRBD2,TRBJ2-5,TRBV5-1,CASSPGTSGSGETQYF,TGCGCCAGCAGCCCGGGGACTAGCGGGAGTGGAGAGACCCAGTACTTC
many,TRBD2,TRBJ2-7,TRBV5-1,CASSFRSGRGYEQYF,TGCGCCAGCAGCTTTCGTAGCGGGAGGGGCTACGAGCAGTACTTC